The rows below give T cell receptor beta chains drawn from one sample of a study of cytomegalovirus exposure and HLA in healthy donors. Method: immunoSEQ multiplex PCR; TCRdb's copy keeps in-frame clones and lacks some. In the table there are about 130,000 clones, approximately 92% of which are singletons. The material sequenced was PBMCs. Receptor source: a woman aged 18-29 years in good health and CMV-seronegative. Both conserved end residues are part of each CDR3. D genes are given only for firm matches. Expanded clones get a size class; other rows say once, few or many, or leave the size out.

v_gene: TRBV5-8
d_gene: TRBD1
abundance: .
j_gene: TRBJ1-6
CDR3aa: CASSRQGRMGNSPLHF
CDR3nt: TGTGCCAGCAGCCGACAGGGGAGAATGGGCAATTCACCCCTCCACTTT

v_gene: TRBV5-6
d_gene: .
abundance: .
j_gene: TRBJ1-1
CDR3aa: CASSFLRDTEAFF
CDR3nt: TGTGCCAGCAGCTTCCTCCGGGACACTGAAGCTTTCTTT

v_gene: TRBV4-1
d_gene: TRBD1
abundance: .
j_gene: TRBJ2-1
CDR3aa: CASRYGTGGWGEQFF
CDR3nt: TGCGCCAGCAGATACGGGACAGGGGGCTGGGGTGAGCAGTTCTTC

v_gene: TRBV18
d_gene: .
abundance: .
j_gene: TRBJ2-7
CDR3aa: CASSPSGPYEQYF
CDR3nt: TGTGCCAGCTCACCGTCAGGCCCCTACGAGCAGTACTTC

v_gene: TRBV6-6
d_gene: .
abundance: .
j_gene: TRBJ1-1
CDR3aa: CASIQGGSTEAFF
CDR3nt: TGTGCCAGCATCCAAGGGGGTTCCACTGAAGCTTTCTTT

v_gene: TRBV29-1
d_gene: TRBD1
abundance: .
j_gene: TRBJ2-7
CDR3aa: CSAAGTAYEQYF
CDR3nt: TGCAGCGCCGCCGGGACAGCATACGAGCAGTACTTC

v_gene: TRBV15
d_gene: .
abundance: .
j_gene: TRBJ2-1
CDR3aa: CATSRSRSVYYDNEQFF
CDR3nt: TGTGCCACCAGCAGATCCAGGTCAGTCTATTATGACAATGAGCAGTTCTTC

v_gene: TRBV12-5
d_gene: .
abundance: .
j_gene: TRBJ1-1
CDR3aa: CASGQNVIEQAFF
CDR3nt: TGTGCTAGTGGTCAAAACGTCATTGAGCAAGCTTTCTTT

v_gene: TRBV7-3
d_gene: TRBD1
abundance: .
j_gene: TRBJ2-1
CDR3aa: CASSLEATGGRNEQFF
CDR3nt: TGTGCCAGCAGCTTGGAAGCGACAGGGGGCCGGAATGAGCAGTTCTTC

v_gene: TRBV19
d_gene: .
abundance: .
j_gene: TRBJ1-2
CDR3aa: CASNEQAHYGYTF
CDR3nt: TGTGCCAGTAATGAACAGGCTCACTATGGCTACACCTTC

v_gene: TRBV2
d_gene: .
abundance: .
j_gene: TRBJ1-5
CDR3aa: CASRASQPQHF
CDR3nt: TGTGCCAGCAGGGCTAGTCAGCCCCAGCATTTT

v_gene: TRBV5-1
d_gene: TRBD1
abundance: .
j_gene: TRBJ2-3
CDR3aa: CASSFPQGSTDTQYF
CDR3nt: TGCGCCAGCAGCTTCCCACAGGGGTCCACAGATACGCAGTATTTT

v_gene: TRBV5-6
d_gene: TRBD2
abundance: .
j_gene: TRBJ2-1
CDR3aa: CASSLARGGADEQFF
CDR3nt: TGTGCCAGCAGCTTGGCCCGGGGGGGGGCAGATGAGCAGTTCTTC

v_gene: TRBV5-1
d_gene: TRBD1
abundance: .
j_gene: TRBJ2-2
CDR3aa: CASSWGTATGELFF
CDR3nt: TGCGCCAGCAGCTGGGGGACAGCCACCGGGGAGCTGTTTTTT

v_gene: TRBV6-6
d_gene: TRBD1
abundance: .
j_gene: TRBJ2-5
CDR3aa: CASSSGGGETQYF
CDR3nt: TGTGCCAGCAGCTCAGGGGGCGGTGAGACCCAGTACTTC

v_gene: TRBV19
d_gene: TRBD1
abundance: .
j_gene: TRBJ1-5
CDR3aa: CASSTPGQFGQPQHF
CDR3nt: TGTGCCAGTAGTACGCCGGGACAGTTTGGTCAGCCCCAGCATTTT

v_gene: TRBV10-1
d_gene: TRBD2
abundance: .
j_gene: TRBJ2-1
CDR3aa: CASSARLAGGPWEQFF
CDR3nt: TGCGCCAGCAGTGCCCGACTAGCGGGGGGGCCCTGGGAGCAGTTCTTC

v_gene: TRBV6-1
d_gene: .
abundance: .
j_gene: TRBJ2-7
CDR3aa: CASSDGGSHEQYF
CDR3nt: TGTGCCAGCAGTGACGGGGGATCCCACGAGCAGTACTTC

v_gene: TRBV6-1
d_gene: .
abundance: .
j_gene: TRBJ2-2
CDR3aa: CASATVEELFF
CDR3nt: TGTGCCAGCGCGACTGTCGAGGAGCTGTTTTTT

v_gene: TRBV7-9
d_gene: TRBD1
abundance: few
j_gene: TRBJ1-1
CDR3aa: CASRKTGDFNTEAFF
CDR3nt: TGTGCCAGCAGAAAAACAGGGGACTTTAACACTGAAGCTTTCTTT

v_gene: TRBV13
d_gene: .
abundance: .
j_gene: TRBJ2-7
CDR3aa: CASRRTGTRTYEQYF
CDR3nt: TGTGCCAGCAGAAGAACCGGGACACGGACCTACGAGCAGTACTTC

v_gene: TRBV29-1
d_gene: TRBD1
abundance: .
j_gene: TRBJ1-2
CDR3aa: CSVVGQNYGYTF
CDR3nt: TGCAGCGTTGTGGGACAGAACTATGGCTACACCTTC

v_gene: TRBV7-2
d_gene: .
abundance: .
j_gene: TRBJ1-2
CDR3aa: CASSFYRVPNGYTF
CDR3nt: TGTGCCAGCAGCTTTTACAGGGTACCGAATGGCTACACCTTC

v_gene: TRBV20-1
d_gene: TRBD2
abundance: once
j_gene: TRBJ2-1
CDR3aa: CSAQIAGGSFF
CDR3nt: TGCAGTGCCCAAATAGCGGGGGGGTCGTTCTTC

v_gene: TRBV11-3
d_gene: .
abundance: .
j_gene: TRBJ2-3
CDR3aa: CASSLGIAGTQYF
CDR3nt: TGTGCCAGCAGCTTAGGTATCGCCGGTACGCAGTATTTT

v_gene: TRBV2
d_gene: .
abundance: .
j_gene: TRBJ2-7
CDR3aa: CASREGDSRMGQYF
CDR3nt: TGTGCCAGCAGGGAGGGGGACAGTCGTATGGGGCAGTACTTC

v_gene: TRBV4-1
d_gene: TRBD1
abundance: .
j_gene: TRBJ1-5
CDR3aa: CASSLDRGNQPQHF
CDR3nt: TGCGCCAGCAGCCTCGACAGGGGAAATCAGCCCCAGCATTTT

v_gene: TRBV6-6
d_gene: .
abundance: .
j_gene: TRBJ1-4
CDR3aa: CASSPSGGYNEKLFF
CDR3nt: TGTGCCAGCAGTCCCTCGGGGGGATACAATGAAAAACTGTTTTTT

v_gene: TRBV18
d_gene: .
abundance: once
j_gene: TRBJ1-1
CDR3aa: CASSPAQGNTEAFF
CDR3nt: TGTGCCAGCTCACCAGCCCAGGGGAACACTGAAGCTTTCTTT

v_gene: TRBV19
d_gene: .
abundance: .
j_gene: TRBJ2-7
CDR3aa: CASKDSPESYEQYF
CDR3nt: TGTGCCAGTAAAGATTCCCCGGAGAGCTACGAGCAGTACTTC

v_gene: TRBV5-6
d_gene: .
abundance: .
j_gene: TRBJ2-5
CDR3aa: CASSPGVQALGETQYF
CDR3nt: TGTGCCAGCAGCCCGGGGGTACAGGCGCTTGGCGAGACCCAGTACTTC

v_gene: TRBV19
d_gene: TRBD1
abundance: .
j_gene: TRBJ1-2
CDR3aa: CASSIVSRQGGDYGYTF
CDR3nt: TGTGCCAGTAGTATAGTTAGTCGACAGGGGGGGGACTATGGCTACACCTTC